These 26 T cell receptor beta chains were all obtained from the same sample, sequenced in a study of OX40 agonist ivuxolimab in advanced cancers. Produced via immunoSEQ multiplex PCR; TCRdb's table is partial and in-frame only. The sample shows tens of thousands of clones, 85% to 90% of them seen only once. Source: CD4+ or CD8+ T cells sorted from blood, taken in a trial of the OX40 agonist ivuxolimab. Every receptor here comes from an adult with an advanced solid tumor such as melanoma, head and neck, liver or kidney cancer.

This clone was detected only once. The V and J genes are TRBV30 and TRBJ2-1; 7 nucleotides agree with TRBD1. This CDR3 has 13 residues. The V gene's germline CDR1 is GTSNPN and CDR2 SVGIG (reference sequence). Unmatched junction bases numbered 5, after V lost 2 bases and J lost 7 bases. The CDR3 DNA is TGTGCCTGGAGTTTCGACAGGGTAAATGAGCAGTTCTTC. Its translation: CAWSFDRVNEQFF. The whole variable domain, remainder taken from reference TRBV30 and TRBJ2-1, is SQTIHQWPATLVQPVGSPLSLECTVEGTSNPNLYWYRQAAGRGLQLLFYSVGIGQISSEVPQNLSASRPQDRQFILSSKKLLLSDSGFYLCAWSFDRVNEQFFGPGTRLTVL.

This clone has just a few counts. The CDR3 loop is CASSQPQGNTEAFF. The CDR3 bases are TGCGCCAGCAGCCAACCTCAGGGGAACACTGAAGCTTTCTTT. The chain has TRBV4-1 and TRBJ1-1; D perhaps matches TRBD1 (5 bases). CDR1 is MGHRA and CDR2 is YSYEKL in the germline V gene. The CDR3 covers 14 residues. V lost 2 bases and J lost 1, with 8 bases in between.

This sequence joins TRBV28 and TRBJ2-7; no firm D call. Deletions cut 4 bases from V and 0 bases from J, with 7 bases between. The CDR3 sequence is 13 residues long. In germline, CDR1 is MDHEN, CDR2 SYDVKM. CDR3 sequence (DNA): TGTGCCAGCAGTTACCAGAGCTCCTACGAGCAGTACTTC. This sequence encodes CASSYQSSYEQYF.

This chain links TRBV23-1 with TRBJ2-7, with 7 bases that match TRBD2. TRBV23-1 is designated an ORF whose function remains uncertain. This CDR3 spans 14 amino acids. V lost 3 bases, J lost 7 bases, and 9 bases stayed unmatched. CDR3 in amino acids: CASSQPSWGGEQYF. The CDR3 DNA follows: TGCGCCAGCAGTCAGCCCTCTTGGGGGGGAGAGCAGTACTTC.

The chain is built from TRBV19 and TRBJ1-1; weak D call: TRBD1 (5 bases). CDR1 and CDR2 (germline): LNHDA, SQIVND (reference sequence). The CDR3 covers 14 residues. With 7 bases removed from V and 3 bases from J, the gap between germline ends came to 15 bases. The chain's CDR3 is CASTLTVGDTEAFF. CDR3 sequence (DNA): TGTGCCAGTACCCTGACAGTGGGTGACACTGAAGCTTTCTTT. Complete variable domain (other parts from reference TRBV19 and TRBJ1-1): DGGITQSPKYLFRKEGQNVTLSCEQNLNHDAMYWYRQDPGQGLRLIYYSQIVNDFQKGDIAEGYSVSREKKESFPLTVTSAQKNPTAFYLCASTLTVGDTEAFFGQGTRLTVV.

V usage is TRBV14 and J usage is TRBJ2-7; D unclear. Deletions cut 4 bases from V and 0 bases from J, with 4 bases between. The CDR3 extends over 12 amino acids. The germline V gene encodes CDR1 SGHDN and CDR2 FVKESK. This CDR3 is CASSLSSYEQYF. The CDR3, as DNA: TGTGCCAGCAGCCTGAGCTCCTACGAGCAGTACTTC. Full variable domain (remainder filled in from reference TRBV14 and TRBJ2-7): EAGVTQFPSHSVIEKGQTVTLRCDPISGHDNLYWYRRVMGKEIKFLLHFVKESKQDESGMPNNRFLAERTGGTYSTLKVQPAELEDSGVYFCASSLSSYEQYFGPGTRLTVT.

As regards this clone: One end of the junction does not line up with germline, which may come from a read error. The rearrangement uses TRBV7-6 and TRBJ1-2; D gene ambiguous. CDR1 is SGHVS and CDR2 is FNYEAQ in the germline V gene. The CDR3 extends over 16 amino acids. CDR3 bases: TGTGCCAGCAGCCCGGACCTTCTTAGAAATAACGATGGCTACACCTTC. Protein: CASSPDLLRNNDGYTF.

This clone was recorded only once. V and J are TRBV9 and TRBJ2-2; D possibly corresponds to TRBD2 (5 bases). CDR3 length equals 15 residues. Per germline, CDR1 SGDLS and CDR2 YYNGEE. V gave up 0 bases and J gave up 2 bases, with 8 bases separating them. CDR3 protein: CASSVDGLNTGELFF. The CDR3 nucleotides read TGTGCCAGCAGCGTAGACGGACTTAACACCGGGGAGCTGTTTTTT.

This clone showed up just once. The chain employs TRBV27 and TRBJ2-5; 8 bases agree with TRBD1. The J call may be incorrect, as the DNA end agrees better with TRBJ2-7. Germline V gives CDR1 MNHEY, CDR2 SMNVEV (reference sequence). This CDR3 has 14 residues. This CDR3 reads CASSFGTGAYEQYF. The CDR3 nucleotides are TGTGCCAGCAGTTTTGGGACAGGAGCCTACGAGCAGTACTTC.

This clone was recorded only once. The chain recombines TRBV7-9 with TRBJ2-1, with 9 bases identical to TRBD2. With 8 bases clipped from V and 9 bases from J, the junction kept 11 bases outside the gene matches. The CDR3 is made up of 14 amino acids. Looked up from germline, CDR1 is SEHNR and CDR2 is FQNEAQ (reference sequence). The CDR3 protein is CASQNAGGLGEQFF. The CDR3 DNA reads TGTGCCAGCCAGAACGCGGGGGGGCTGGGTGAGCAGTTCTTC.

The chain joins TRBV6-5 to TRBJ1-3; D is unresolved. Germline values: CDR1 MNHEY, CDR2 SVGAGI. CDR3 length: 14 residues. With 6 bases removed from V and 0 bases from J, the gap between germline ends came to 9 bases. Here the CDR3 reads CASRSLSSGNTIYF. The DNA for the CDR3 is TGTGCCAGCAGATCCTTAAGCTCTGGAAACACCATATATTTT.

The gene calls are TRBV2 and TRBJ2-7; D is unresolved. The CDR3 covers 11 residues. Germline CDR1 reads SNHLY; CDR2 reads FYNNEI. The V end lost 8 bases, the J end lost 6 bases, and 11 bases lay between the germline ends. CDR3 sequence reads: CASLGSGEQYF. The CDR3 nucleotides read TGTGCCAGCCTGGGGTCTGGCGAGCAGTACTTC.

The gene calls are TRBV6-5 and TRBJ1-1, with a weak D call TRBD1 (5 bases). Germline V lookup: CDR1 MNHEY, CDR2 SVGAGI. The V gene lost 8 bases and the J gene lost 4 bases, with 11 bases spanning the gap. The CDR3 loop spans 12 amino acids. CDR3 nucleotides: TGTGCCAGCGCCGTCGGGGGCACTGAAGCTTTCTTT. Amino acid sequence: CASAVGGTEAFF.

The rearrangement joins TRBV30 to TRBJ2-7, with a weak D call TRBD2 (6 bases). The V end lost 3 bases, the J end lost 2 bases, and 20 bases lay between the germline ends. Germline CDR1 and CDR2: GTSNPN and SVGIG (reference sequence). The CDR3 totals 16 residues. CDR3 in DNA: TGTGCCTGGAGGGAGGGGCACCAACGGACCCCCTACGAGCAGTACTTC. Translation gives CAWREGHQRTPYEQYF.

The chain couples TRBV18 to TRBJ2-3; D uncertain. V was pared by 0 bases and J by 3 bases, with 7 bases between. The germline V gene encodes CDR1 KGHSH and CDR2 LQKENI. This CDR3 is 14 amino acids long. The CDR3 protein is CASSPPAPTDTQYF. The CDR3 coding sequence is TGTGCCAGCTCACCACCGGCGCCAACAGATACGCAGTATTTT.

The rearrangement uses TRBV15 and TRBJ2-3; possibly TRBD1 for D (6 bases). The CDR3 extends over 15 amino acids. Per germline, CDR1 LNHNV and CDR2 YYDKDF (reference sequence). The V and J ends lost 3 bases and 5 bases respectively, with 15 bases between them. CDR3 amino acids: CATSSKRQAGDTQYF. The CDR3 coding sequence is TGTGCCACCAGCAGCAAAAGACAGGCCGGAGATACGCAGTATTTT.

This clone was seen just once. This chain links TRBV27 with TRBJ2-7; no reliable D call. Germline CDR1 reads MNHEY; CDR2 reads SMNVEV (reference sequence). The CDR3 totals 13 residues. With 4 bases removed from V and 5 bases from J, the gap between germline ends came to 12 bases. The CDR3 is CASSYASEHEQYF. The DNA of the CDR3 is TGTGCCAGCAGTTACGCCTCAGAGCACGAGCAGTACTTC.

The chain employs TRBV9 and TRBJ2-1, with D perhaps given as TRBD1 or TRBD2 (5 bases each). CDR3 length: 12 residues. With 1 base removed from V and 10 bases from J, the gap between germline ends came to 9 bases. Per germline, CDR1 SGDLS and CDR2 YYNGEE. The CDR3 reads CASSVFEGEQFF. CDR3 sequence (DNA): TGTGCCAGCAGCGTATTCGAGGGGGAGCAGTTCTTC.

This chain connects TRBV6-5 to TRBJ2-7; D is unresolved. The CDR3 length is 15 residues. The V end lost 8 bases, the J end lost 0 bases, and 17 bases lay between the germline ends. CDR1 MNHEY and CDR2 SVGAGI come from the germline V gene. CDR3 residues: CASQPFSIPSYEQYF. CDR3 nucleotide sequence: TGTGCCAGCCAACCCTTTAGTATTCCCTCCTACGAGCAGTACTTC.

This clone was picked up one time. This rearrangement joins TRBV6-1 to TRBJ1-5; D gene uncertain. The V end lost 6 bases, the J end lost 0 bases, and 12 bases lay between the germline ends. CDR3 size: 15 residues. The germline gives CDR1 MNHNS, CDR2 SASEGT. The CDR3 is CASRDVGYSNQPQHF. The CDR3 bases are TGTGCCAGCAGGGACGTGGGATATAGCAATCAGCCCCAGCATTTT.

The chain has TRBV19 and TRBJ2-2; no definite D call. Germline values: CDR1 LNHDA, CDR2 SQIVND (reference sequence). Trimming cost V 1 base and J 1 base, with 1 base left between them. The CDR3 extends over 13 amino acids. The CDR3 protein is CASSIGNTGELFF. The CDR3 DNA is TGTGCCAGTAGTATAGGGAACACCGGGGAGCTGTTTTTT.

This chain connects TRBV4-1 to TRBJ1-5, with 9 positions matching TRBD1. Unmatched junction bases numbered 9, after V lost 4 bases and J lost 5 bases. The CDR3 consists of 16 residues. The germline CDR1 and CDR2 sequences are MGHRA and YSYEKL. The CDR3 sequence is CASSLSRQGDYQPQHF. The CDR3 DNA reads as TGCGCCAGCAGCCTATCTCGACAGGGGGATTATCAGCCCCAGCATTTT.

V is TRBV6-5 and J is TRBJ2-1; the D is unclear. Trimming cost V 0 bases and J 8 bases, with 8 bases left between them. The germline CDR1 and CDR2 sequences are MNHEY and SVGAGI. There are 13 residues in the CDR3. The CDR3: CASSYSSTDEQFF. CDR3 in DNA: TGTGCCAGCAGTTACTCAAGTACCGATGAGCAGTTCTTC.

The rearrangement joins TRBV19 to TRBJ1-5, with D hard to call. CDR1 LNHDA and CDR2 SQIVND come from the germline V gene (reference sequence). V shed 6 bases and J shed 7 bases, with 10 bases lying between them. The CDR3 totals 12 residues. The CDR3: CASSDMGQPQHF. Written as DNA, the CDR3 is TGTGCCAGTAGCGATATGGGACAGCCCCAGCATTTT. The variable domain in full, completed from reference TRBV19 and TRBJ1-5, reads DGGITQSPKYLFRKEGQNVTLSCEQNLNHDAMYWYRQDPGQGLRLIYYSQIVNDFQKGDIAEGYSVSREKKESFPLTVTSAQKNPTAFYLCASSDMGQPQHFGDGTRLSIL.

On this clone itself: The germline gene is not matched at one end of the junction; a read error may be the cause. Other DNA sequences in the sample encode the same CDR3. The chain employs TRBV6-5 and TRBJ2-7, with no clear D. Per germline, CDR1 MNHEY and CDR2 SVGAGI. There are 14 residues in the CDR3. CDR3 amino acids: CASSYGQTPYEQYF. DNA for the CDR3: TGTGCTAGCAGTTACGGGCAGACCCCCTACGAGCAGTACTTC.

This clone was observed a single time. V gene TRBV5-8 combines with J gene TRBJ2-1; 7 bases fit TRBD2. This CDR3 has 16 amino acids. Germline CDR1 is SGHTS and CDR2 is YDEGEE. V shed 2 bases, J shed 2 bases, and the junction held 7 bases outside the gene matches. The chain's CDR3 is CASSLSRGGTYNEQFF. DNA of the CDR3: TGTGCCAGCAGCTTAAGTAGGGGAGGGACCTACAATGAGCAGTTCTTC.